The rows below give T cell receptor beta chains drawn from one sample of a study of Ad26.COV2.S vaccination and SARS-CoV-2 variants. Using immunoSEQ multiplex PCR, the repertoire was profiled, and TCRdb retains in-frame clones only, with some absent. Among 350,000 to 550,000 clones listed, roughly 87% were seen once. The material sequenced was peripheral blood, taken in a trial of Ad26.COV2.S vaccine versus placebo. These receptors all stem from a person between 18 and 65 years old who received the Ad26.COV2.S COVID-19 vaccine or a placebo. The CDR3 runs from the conserved cysteine through the conserved F or W. D genes are given only for firm matches. Expanded clones get a size class; other rows say once, few or many, or leave the size out.

-	once	TRBV5-6	TRBJ1-6	TGTGCCAGCAGCTCCTTGGGATCAAGAACTTATAATTCACCCCTCCACTTT	CASSSLGSRTYNSPLHF
-	once	TRBV2	TRBJ1-1	TGTGCCAGCAGACCATATCTGAACACTGAAGCTTTCTTT	CASRPYLNTEAFF
-	-	TRBV13	TRBJ1-2	TGTGCCAGCAGCCGCATAACTGATCCCCGCACTAACTATGGCTACACCTTC	CASSRITDPRTNYGYTF
-	-	TRBV29-1	TRBJ1-2	TGCAGCGTTGGCCGTTTTAACTATGGCTACACCTTC	CSVGRFNYGYTF
-	-	TRBV6-1	TRBJ1-2	TGTGCCAGCAGTGAGGGTGTAGGGGGCTATGGCTACACCTTC	CASSEGVGGYGYTF
-	-	TRBV5-4	TRBJ2-2	TGTGCCAGCAGCTTGGGGTACGGGGAGCTGTTTTTT	CASSLGYGELFF
TRBD1	once	TRBV4-3	TRBJ1-5	TGCGCCAGCAGCCAACGACAGGGATGGCAGCCCCAGCATTTT	CASSQRQGWQPQHF
-	-	TRBV19	TRBJ1-3	TGTGCCAGTAAAGGGGGGCAAAACACCATATATTTT	CASKGGQNTIYF
-	-	TRBV30	TRBJ2-5	TGTGCCTGGAGTCGCACAGCCCAAGAGACCCAGTACTTC	CAWSRTAQETQYF
-	-	TRBV7-9	TRBJ1-5	TGTGCCAGCAGCTTCGGGCCCTCGGGGAGGAATCAGCCCCAGCATTTT	CASSFGPSGRNQPQHF
-	-	TRBV18	TRBJ1-6	TGTGCCAGCTCAGTCGGGGTCCAGAATTCACCCCTCCACTTT	CASSVGVQNSPLHF